Below, 22 T cell receptor beta chains from the same sample are listed, as sequenced in a study of blood T cell repertoires in COVID-19. Using immunoSEQ multiplex PCR, the repertoire was profiled, and TCRdb retains in-frame clones only, with some absent. The table shows 150,000 to 200,000 clones, with 86% occurring only once. Sequencing was done on a sample of peripheral blood. The receptors were sampled from a man between 65 and 80 years old with acute or convalescent COVID-19.

The chain couples TRBV27 to TRBJ2-1; 9 positions match TRBD2. Germline V gives CDR1 MNHEY, CDR2 SMNVEV (reference sequence). The V gene end was trimmed by 6 bases and the J gene end by 6 bases; junction bases not matched to a gene: 15. The CDR3 extends over 17 amino acids. The chain's CDR3 is CASRPLAGPPNGNEQFF. The DNA of the CDR3 is TGTGCCAGCAGGCCACTAGCGGGTCCACCCAACGGCAATGAGCAGTTCTTC.

The J gene is TRBJ2-3, the V gene TRBV6-5, with D tentatively TRBD2 (5 bases). Trimming removed 8 bases from V and 4 bases from J, with 16 bases in between. Germline V gene data show CDR1 as MNHEY and CDR2 as SVGAGI. The CDR3 is made up of 14 amino acids. CDR3 region: CASLAGSAPDTQYF. CDR3 coding DNA: TGTGCCAGCCTCGCTGGTAGCGCCCCAGATACGCAGTATTTT.

The rearrangement joins TRBV5-1 to TRBJ1-2; 9 nucleotides line up with TRBD1. CDR3 size: 14 residues. V lost 5 bases and J lost 3; bases outside the gene matches: 5. Per germline, CDR1 SGHRS and CDR2 YFSETQ. Here the CDR3 reads CASRETGGHYGYTF. In nucleotides, the CDR3 is TGCGCCAGCAGGGAGACAGGGGGGCACTATGGCTACACCTTC. The whole variable domain, filled in from reference TRBV5-1 and TRBJ1-2, reads KAGVTQTPRYLIKTRGQQVTLSCSPISGHRSVSWYQQTPGQGLQFLFEYFSETQRNKGNFPGRFSGRQFSNSRSEMNVSTLELGDSALYLCASRETGGHYGYTFGSGTRLTVV.

J is TRBJ1-1 and V is TRBV9, with TRBD1 matching over 7 bases. The CDR3 covers 14 residues. The V segment lost 4 bases and the J segment 1 base; nucleotides outside the gene matches: 4. Germline CDR1 is SGDLS and CDR2 is YYNGEE. CDR3: CASSPRQGNTEAFF. The CDR3 bases are TGTGCCAGCAGCCCCCGACAGGGGAACACTGAAGCTTTCTTT.

The V call is TRBV2, the J call TRBJ1-4, with 10 bases aligning to TRBD1. Germline CDR1 and CDR2: SNHLY and FYNNEI. This CDR3 is built from 14 residues. The V segment lost 6 bases and the J segment 7 bases; nucleotides outside the gene matches: 5. The CDR3 sequence: CASRGDRGTEKLFF. As DNA, the CDR3 is TGTGCCAGCAGGGGGGACAGGGGAACTGAAAAACTGTTTTTT.

The chain is built from TRBV19 and TRBJ2-7, with D tentatively TRBD1 (6 bases). Germline V gene lookup returns CDR1 LNHDA and CDR2 SQIVND (reference sequence). Trimming took 3 bases from V and 9 from J, leaving 18 bases between them. The CDR3 is made up of 14 amino acids. This CDR3 reads CASSMGQGYGVQYF. The CDR3 DNA reads as TGTGCCAGTAGTATGGGACAAGGTTACGGGGTGCAGTACTTC. The variable domain in full, completed from reference TRBV19 and TRBJ2-7, reads DGGITQSPKYLFRKEGQNVTLSCEQNLNHDAMYWYRQDPGQGLRLIYYSQIVNDFQKGDIAEGYSVSREKKESFPLTVTSAQKNPTAFYLCASSMGQGYGVQYFGPGTRLTVT.

The V gene is TRBV4-3, the J gene TRBJ1-5, with D unresolved. Germline V gives CDR1 LGHNA, CDR2 YSLEER. With 0 bases removed from V and 7 bases from J, the gap between germline ends came to 7 bases. The CDR3 is 13 residues long. CDR3 in DNA: TGCGCCAGCAGCCAAGAGATCGGGCAGCCCCAGCATTTT. This codes for CASSQEIGQPQHF.

The gene calls are TRBV28 and TRBJ1-5; TRBD1 matches at 8 bases. With V trimmed by 6 bases and J by 5 bases, 6 bases remained unmatched. Germline CDR1 reads MDHEN; CDR2 reads SYDVKM. The CDR3 runs 14 residues. The DNA of the CDR3 is TGTGCCAGCAGCTTGACAGGGGACTATCAGCCCCAGCATTTT. Protein sequence: CASSLTGDYQPQHF. The whole variable domain, remainder taken from reference TRBV28 and TRBJ1-5, is DVKVTQSSRYLVKRTGEKVFLECVQDMDHENMFWYRQDPGLGLRLIYFSYDVKMKEKGDIPEGYSVSREKKERFSLILESASTNQTSMYLCASSLTGDYQPQHFGDGTRLSIL.

The genes are TRBV27 and TRBJ1-6; TRBD1 agrees at 8 bases. Germline V gene data show CDR1 as MNHEY and CDR2 as SMNVEV (reference sequence). The ends lost 5 bases at V and 10 bases at J; junction bases unmatched: 10. This CDR3 spans 15 amino acids. Here the CDR3 DNA reads TGTGCCAGCAGTCCCATGACAGGGGATCGCTCACCCCTCCACTTT. The encoded protein is CASSPMTGDRSPLHF.

The V call is TRBV7-3, the J call TRBJ2-3; perhaps TRBD2 as D (5 bases). Per germline, CDR1 SGHTA and CDR2 FQGTGA. This CDR3 is 15 amino acids long. Trimming left V 5 bases short and J 0 bases short, with 12 bases between. CDR3 in amino acids: CASSLNEGSTDTQYF. In nucleotides, the CDR3 is TGTGCCAGCAGCCTAAATGAGGGTAGCACAGATACGCAGTATTTT.

The chain is built from TRBV27 and TRBJ2-1, with 7 bases that match TRBD1. The V segment lost 6 bases and the J segment 9 bases; nucleotides outside the gene matches: 11. Germline-derived CDR1 and CDR2 are MNHEY and SMNVEV (reference sequence). This CDR3 contains 14 residues. For the CDR3, the DNA is TGTGCCAGCAGCTACCTACTGACAGGGCGTGAGCAGTTCTTC. As protein: CASSYLLTGREQFF.

This clone was recorded only once. The V gene is TRBV18, the J gene TRBJ2-1; TRBD2 matches at 14 bases. From germline, CDR1 is KGHSH and CDR2 LQKENI. V lost 5 bases and J lost 7; bases outside the gene matches: 4. The length of the CDR3 is 15 residues. The DNA of the CDR3 is TGTGCCAGCTCATCCAGACTAGCGGGGGGGAATGAGCAGTTCTTC. It specifies CASSSRLAGGNEQFF.

The chain has TRBV5-1 and TRBJ1-1, with D possibly TRBD1 on 6 matching bases. The V gene's germline CDR1 is SGHRS and CDR2 YFSETQ. The CDR3 sequence is 13 residues long. With 2 bases removed from V and 4 bases from J, the gap between germline ends came to 9 bases. In DNA, the CDR3 is TGCGCCAGCAGCTTCGACAGGTTCACTGAAGCTTTCTTT. Protein: CASSFDRFTEAFF.

The V gene is TRBV4-1, the J gene TRBJ2-7, with D possibly TRBD2 on 5 matching bases. V was pared by 3 bases and J by 0 bases, with 15 bases between. Germline CDR1 reads MGHRA; CDR2 reads YSYEKL. This CDR3 spans 16 amino acids. Written as DNA, the CDR3 is TGCGCCAGCAGCCATGCCATACGGGGTAGCTCCTACGAGCAGTACTTC. This codes for CASSHAIRGSSYEQYF.

The chain links TRBV5-1 to TRBJ2-3, with D possibly TRBD1 on 5 matching bases. CDR1 is SGHRS and CDR2 is YFSETQ in the germline V gene. Trimming took off 0 bases at V and 4 bases at J, with 15 bases between the two ends. The CDR3 has 16 amino acids. CDR3 bases: TGCGCCAGCAGCTTGGGGGCAGGGAAATCTTCAGATACGCAGTATTTT. This translates into CASSLGAGKSSDTQYF.

CDR3 residues: CASSQVQGTDTQYF. The CDR3 bases are TGTGCCAGCAGCCAAGTGCAGGGCACAGATACGCAGTATTTT. This chain joins TRBV3-1 (or the pseudogene TRBV3-2) and TRBJ2-3; no definite D call. Deletions cut 1 base from V and 1 base from J, with 6 bases between. The CDR3 is 14 amino acids. In germline, CDR1 is LGHDT, CDR2 YNNKEL (reference sequence).

The V and J genes are TRBV6-2 or TRBV6-3 and TRBJ2-7, with D hard to call. CDR1 and CDR2 (germline): MNHEY, SVGEGT. The V gene lost 3 bases and the J gene lost 2 bases, with 11 bases spanning the gap. This CDR3 is 14 amino acids long. This CDR3 is CASSYLGQPYEQYF. DNA of the CDR3: TGTGCCAGCAGTTATCTTGGGCAGCCCTACGAGCAGTACTTC.

This clone was counted only a few times. The chain uses TRBV3-1 (or the pseudogene TRBV3-2) and TRBJ1-5; TRBD1 is a possible D gene (6 bases). The V end was cut by 1 base, the J end by 4 bases, with 14 bases between. Germline loops: CDR1 LGHDT, CDR2 YNNKEL (reference sequence). This CDR3 region has 16 residues. In DNA form, the CDR3 reads TGTGCCAGCAGCCAAGGGACAGCAACGTTAAATCAGCCCCAGCATTTT. Its translation: CASSQGTATLNQPQHF.

This chain links TRBV19 with TRBJ2-5, with 10 bases aligning to TRBD1. The CDR3 covers 14 residues. Trimming removed 8 bases from V and 4 bases from J; junction bases left unmatched: 7. The germline gives CDR1 LNHDA, CDR2 SQIVND (reference sequence). The CDR3 DNA follows: TGTGCCAGTTCCTCCCGGACAGGGGGAGAGACCCAGTACTTC. Translation gives CASSSRTGGETQYF.

The rearrangement uses TRBV7-2 and TRBJ2-1; TRBD2 is a possible D gene (6 bases). The CDR3 extends over 15 amino acids. The V gene lost 5 bases and the J gene lost 7 bases, with 18 bases spanning the gap. The germline V gene encodes CDR1 SGHTA and CDR2 FQGNSA. The CDR3 DNA follows: TGTGCCAGCAGCGACCGGGGAGGAGGGCGGAATGAGCAGTTCTTC. Its translation: CASSDRGGGRNEQFF.

This clone was seen a handful of times. The V call is TRBV5-6, the J call TRBJ2-2; 8 positions agree with TRBD2. V lost 2 bases to trimming and J lost 6 bases; unmatched junction nucleotides: 6. This CDR3 is 15 amino acids long. The V gene's germline CDR1 is SGHDT and CDR2 YYEEEE. The CDR3 reads CASSFQAGEPGELFF. The DNA of the CDR3 is TGTGCCAGCAGCTTTCAAGCGGGAGAGCCCGGGGAGCTGTTTTTT.

The J gene is TRBJ2-3, the V gene TRBV5-1; 8 bases line up with TRBD2. This CDR3 spans 17 amino acids. The V segment lost 0 bases and the J segment 0 bases; nucleotides outside the gene matches: 6. Germline CDR1 is SGHRS and CDR2 is YFSETQ. This chain's CDR3 is CASSLGRGGESTDTQYF. DNA for the CDR3: TGCGCCAGCAGCTTGGGACGGGGGGGCGAAAGCACAGATACGCAGTATTTT.